Listed here are 21 T cell receptor beta chains from one sample, sequenced in a study of blood T cell repertoires in COVID-19. Generated by immunoSEQ multiplex PCR, the TCRdb table keeps only in-frame clones and is missing some. The sample holds 100,000 or so clones, more than 90% seen once. The specimen sequenced was peripheral blood. These receptors were obtained from a woman in her 50s with COVID-19, enrolled during active disease.

The chain is built from TRBV12-3 or TRBV12-4 and TRBJ1-6; D remains ambiguous. The CDR3 runs to 13 residues. V lost 5 bases and J lost 8, with 10 bases in between. The CDR3 loop reads CASSPSLYSPLHF. DNA of the CDR3: TGTGCCAGCAGTCCGTCCCTATATTCACCCCTCCACTTT.

The V gene is TRBV11-2, the J gene TRBJ2-3, with a weak D call TRBD1 (5 bases). With 6 bases removed from V and 4 bases from J, the gap between germline ends came to 20 bases. The germline V gene has CDR1 SGHAT and CDR2 FQNNGV. CDR3 length: 16 amino acids. For the CDR3, the DNA is TGTGCCAGCAGAGCTGGAAGGGGCTGGTGGGCAGATACGCAGTATTTT. Its protein is CASRAGRGWWADTQYF.

The chain recombines TRBV27 with TRBJ1-2, with D maybe TRBD1 (6 bases). Trimming shortened V by 3 bases and J by 5 bases, and 10 bases separated the two germline ends. CDR1 is MNHEY and CDR2 is SMNVEV in the germline V gene (reference sequence). The CDR3 contains 13 residues. The CDR3 nucleotides read TGTGCCAGCAGTTTCAGGGGTGGGTATGGCTACACCTTC. Translation: CASSFRGGYGYTF.

This chain connects TRBV16 to TRBJ1-2; a weak D match, TRBD1 (5 bases). The V gene's germline CDR1 is KGHSY and CDR2 FQNENV. The CDR3 runs to 14 residues. The V gene lost 4 bases and the J gene lost 7 bases, with 16 bases spanning the gap. The CDR3 region has the DNA TGTGCCAGCAGCCCCGGCTCAGGGAATTCTGGCTACACCTTC. This translates into CASSPGSGNSGYTF.

This sequence joins TRBV7-2 and TRBJ1-5, with a weak D call TRBD1 (5 bases). The germline V and J ends were trimmed by 3 bases and 11 bases, with 11 bases remaining between them. The CDR3 covers 12 residues. Germline-derived CDR1 and CDR2 are SGHTA and FQGNSA. The CDR3 nucleotides read TGTGCCAGCAGCTTGGGACTCGGAGCCCAGCATTTT. Protein: CASSLGLGAQHF.

The chain links TRBV6-5 to TRBJ1-2; 7 bases are a match to TRBD1. The CDR3 runs to 13 residues. CDR1 is MNHEY and CDR2 is SVGAGI in the germline V gene. Trimming removed 5 bases from V and 5 bases from J; junction bases left unmatched: 5. CDR3 loop: CASSTDREYGYTF. CDR3 coding DNA: TGTGCCAGCAGTACCGACAGGGAATATGGCTACACCTTC.

The V gene is TRBV30, the J gene TRBJ1-3; TRBD1 is a possible D gene (5 bases). This CDR3 has 16 amino acids. The V gene's germline CDR1 is GTSNPN and CDR2 SVGIG (reference sequence). The V end lost 4 bases, the J end lost 0 bases, and 16 bases lay between the germline ends. The CDR3 loop is CAWKRSGQGSGNTIYF. CDR3 sequence (DNA): TGTGCCTGGAAGAGGTCAGGGCAAGGCTCTGGAAACACCATATATTTT.

The chain links TRBV5-1 to TRBJ1-3; D is unresolved. The V gene's germline CDR1 is SGHRS and CDR2 YFSETQ. Trimming took off 0 bases at V and 0 bases at J, with 10 bases between the two ends. The CDR3 is 16 amino acids. CDR3 protein: CASSLVLSSSGNTIYF. Here the CDR3 DNA reads TGCGCCAGCAGCTTGGTTCTTTCCAGCTCTGGAAACACCATATATTTT.

This sequence joins TRBV4-3 and TRBJ1-3; D not certain. Germline V gene sequence: CDR1 LGHNA, CDR2 YSLEER. CDR3 length equals 15 residues. V was trimmed by 0 bases and J by 0 bases, leaving 6 bases between them. The CDR3: CASSQDSFSGNTIYF. For the CDR3, the DNA is TGCGCCAGCAGCCAAGATAGCTTCTCTGGAAACACCATATATTTT.

Written as DNA, the CDR3 is TGTGCCAGCAGTTCGCAGAGGGGGGGCACTGAAGCTTTCTTT. Translating it yields CASSSQRGGTEAFF. The chain recombines TRBV6-5 with TRBJ1-1; D possibly corresponds to TRBD1 (6 bases). Trimming stripped 4 bases from V and 4 bases from J, with 13 bases between. The germline CDR1 and CDR2 sequences are MNHEY and SVGAGI. This CDR3 region has 14 residues.

This chain uses TRBV18 with TRBJ1-1; D gene uncertain. Trimming left V 6 bases short and J 2 bases short, with 13 bases between. CDR3 length: 14 amino acids. Germline V CDR1 and CDR2: KGHSH, LQKENI. The CDR3 loop is CASSLSERNTEAFF. For the CDR3, the DNA is TGTGCCAGCTCTTTAAGCGAGAGAAACACTGAAGCTTTCTTT.

This rearrangement joins TRBV2 to TRBJ2-1; perhaps TRBD2 as D (5 bases). From germline, CDR1 is SNHLY and CDR2 FYNNEI. V lost 4 bases, J lost 6 bases, and 19 bases lay in between. The CDR3 is 16 residues long. In DNA, the CDR3 is TGTGCCAGCAGTGGGGCGGGCCCAAAAAAAACCAATGAGCAGTTCTTC. This codes for CASSGAGPKKTNEQFF. Full variable domain (outside the CDR3, taken from reference TRBV2 and TRBJ2-1): EPEVTQTPSHQVTQMGQEVILRCVPISNHLYFYWYRQILGQKVEFLVSFYNNEISEKSEIFDDQFSVERPDGSNFTLKIRSTKLEDSAMYFCASSGAGPKKTNEQFFGPGTRLTVL.

This sequence joins TRBV5-1 and TRBJ2-2; D perhaps matches TRBD1 (5 bases). CDR3 size: 15 residues. V lost 2 bases and J lost 3, with 11 bases in between. CDR1 and CDR2 from the germline V gene are SGHRS and YFSETQ. CDR3 residues: CASSLGHPDTGELFF. In nucleotides, the CDR3 is TGCGCCAGCAGCTTAGGACACCCCGACACCGGGGAGCTGTTTTTT.

The V and J genes are TRBV5-1 and TRBJ2-2; D tentatively fits TRBD1 or TRBD2 (5 bases each). Germline V CDR1 and CDR2: SGHRS, YFSETQ. This CDR3 has 11 amino acids. Trimming cost V 9 bases and J 11 bases, with 14 bases left between them. The CDR3 sequence is CATRAGLELFF. CDR3 bases: TGCGCCACCAGGGCGGGTCTTGAGCTGTTTTTT.

The chain recombines TRBV7-9 with TRBJ1-2; D possibly corresponds to TRBD1 (6 bases). The germline gives CDR1 SEHNR, CDR2 FQNEAQ (reference sequence). This CDR3 region has 15 residues. V was trimmed by 4 bases and J by 2 bases, leaving 14 bases between them. The CDR3 spells CASSYRQDGNYGYTF. The CDR3 DNA follows: TGTGCCAGCAGCTACCGACAGGACGGAAACTATGGCTACACCTTC. Full variable domain (missing parts from reference TRBV7-9 and TRBJ1-2): DTGVSQNPRHKITKRGQNVTFRCDPISEHNRLYWYRQTLGQGPEFLTYFQNEAQLEKSRLLSDRFSAERPKGSFSTLEIQRTEQGDSAMYLCASSYRQDGNYGYTFGSGTRLTVV.

This clone has only a few counts. The conserved phenylalanine or tryptophan normally closing the CDR3 is absent here, so this likely arose from a read error. It is unclear where the CDR3 begins or ends on the DNA, so no DNA is shown, and the CDR3 is as TCRdb lists it. The CDR3 is CASSPGPAGEGMSL. This chain joins TRBV5-4 and TRBJ2-7; the table's D call of TRBD1 was not tested on the DNA. The CDR3 is 14 amino acids in total, end residues counted. Germline assignment: CDR1 SGHNT and CDR2 YYREEE (reference sequence).

This clone was found once. The chain is built from TRBV18 and TRBJ2-1; 8 bases map to TRBD2. CDR1 is KGHSH, CDR2 LQKENI, per germline. The CDR3 contains 14 residues. V lost 0 bases and J lost 7; bases outside the gene matches: 2. The CDR3: CASSPPGLGNEQFF. The CDR3 DNA follows: TGTGCCAGCTCACCACCGGGACTAGGAAATGAGCAGTTCTTC.

This clone showed up just once. This chain links TRBV28 with TRBJ2-1; D might be TRBD2 (6 bases). V was shortened by 6 bases and J by 7 bases, with 16 bases between the two germline ends. The CDR3 sequence is 14 residues long. Germline V gene data show CDR1 as MDHEN and CDR2 as SYDVKM. The CDR3 reads CASRDGGLYNEQFF. Written as DNA, the CDR3 is TGTGCCAGCAGGGACGGGGGACTCTATAATGAGCAGTTCTTC.

This chain uses TRBV6-6 with TRBJ1-5, with a tentative D call TRBD1 (6 bases). The CDR3 is 14 residues long. The V gene's germline CDR1 is MNHNY and CDR2 SVGAGI (reference sequence). V lost 6 bases and J lost 2, with 11 bases in between. CDR3 coding DNA: TGTGCCAGCAGGAGCGCAGGGGGCAATCAGCCCCAGCATTTT. This sequence encodes CASRSAGGNQPQHF.

V and J are TRBV11-3 and TRBJ1-4, with D possibly matching TRBD1 (5 bases). The CDR3 covers 15 residues. The germline V gene has CDR1 SGHNT and CDR2 YENEEA. Trimming shortened V by 5 bases and J by 8 bases, and 18 bases separated the two germline ends. Here the CDR3 DNA reads TGTGCCAGCAGCCCAGAATGGGGCGAGAAGGAAAAACTGTTTTTT. As protein: CASSPEWGEKEKLFF.

J is TRBJ1-5 and V is TRBV19, with a weak D call TRBD1 (5 bases). CDR3 length equals 15 residues. From germline, CDR1 is LNHDA and CDR2 SQIVND (reference sequence). V gave up 1 base and J gave up 5 bases, with 12 bases separating them. The CDR3 DNA sequence: TGTGCCAGTAGTATAGCCTTCCTAGGGGATCAGCCCCAGCATTTT. Protein sequence: CASSIAFLGDQPQHF. The full variable domain, with the rest looked up from reference TRBV19 and TRBJ1-5, is DGGITQSPKYLFRKEGQNVTLSCEQNLNHDAMYWYRQDPGQGLRLIYYSQIVNDFQKGDIAEGYSVSREKKESFPLTVTSAQKNPTAFYLCASSIAFLGDQPQHFGDGTRLSIL.